The 29 T cell receptor beta chains in this list originate from one sample, sequenced in a study of shared clonotypes between healthy human individuals. Here immunoSEQ multiplex PCR was the method, and the copy in TCRdb shows in-frame clones only, minus some. The table records around 510,000 clones, approximately 95% of them present only once. Sequenced sample: naive CD4+ T cells sorted from blood. Indicated subset: CD45RA+ positively selected. The receptor set was obtained from a woman in her thirties in good health.

This chain links TRBV5-1 with TRBJ2-1, with 7 nucleotides matching TRBD2. The V segment lost 0 bases and the J segment 4 bases; nucleotides outside the gene matches: 7. The CDR3 is 16 amino acids. Germline V gene sequence: CDR1 SGHRS, CDR2 YFSETQ. CDR3 in amino acids: CASSLGGGRLYNEQFF. The CDR3 coding sequence is TGCGCCAGCAGCTTGGGGGGCGGGAGATTATACAATGAGCAGTTCTTC.

The chain combines TRBV5-1 with TRBJ1-1; D gene uncertain. Trimming took off 4 bases at V and 5 bases at J, with 12 bases between the two ends. This CDR3 is built from 13 residues. Germline CDR1 SGHRS, CDR2 YFSETQ. This CDR3 is CASSLLEATEAFF. CDR3 DNA sequence: TGCGCCAGCAGCCTCCTAGAGGCGACTGAAGCTTTCTTT.

This chain links TRBV11-2 with TRBJ2-1; 9 bases match TRBD2. The CDR3 has 16 residues. The J segment lost 7 bases and the V segment lost 5 bases, leaving 12 bases of the junction unmatched. CDR1 is SGHAT, CDR2 FQNNGV, per germline. CDR3 region: CASSLGFRGRGNEQFF. The CDR3 DNA is TGTGCCAGCAGCCTAGGATTTCGCGGGAGGGGGAATGAGCAGTTCTTC.

Comments on this clone: This sample includes further DNA sequences coding for the same CDR3. The chain carries TRBV9 and TRBJ2-7; D is unresolved. Trimming shortened V by 5 bases and J by 0 bases, and 9 bases separated the two germline ends. The CDR3 extends over 13 amino acids. Germline V gene lookup returns CDR1 SGDLS and CDR2 YYNGEE. CDR3 sequence (DNA): TGTGCCAGCAGTGGTGGGAACTCCTACGAGCAGTACTTC. This translates into CASSGGNSYEQYF.

A word on this clone: Other nucleotide sequences from this sample produce the same CDR3. The rearrangement links TRBV27 to TRBJ2-1, with TRBD2 matching over 7 bases. The CDR3 covers 14 residues. CDR1 MNHEY and CDR2 SMNVEV come from the germline V gene (reference sequence). The ends lost 3 bases at V and 3 bases at J; junction bases unmatched: 2. The CDR3 sequence: CASSFSGRYNEQFF. CDR3 coding DNA: TGTGCCAGCAGTTTTAGCGGGCGCTACAATGAGCAGTTCTTC.

This chain joins TRBV28 and TRBJ1-4, with D maybe TRBD1 (5 bases). The CDR3 sequence is 16 residues long. The V gene's germline CDR1 is MDHEN and CDR2 SYDVKM. Trimming removed 8 bases at V and 10 bases at J, with 26 bases between. The CDR3 is CASEFTVTRGFGKLFF. The CDR3 nucleotides are TGTGCCAGCGAGTTCACGGTGACGAGGGGTTTTGGAAAACTGTTTTTT.

V gene TRBV28 combines with J gene TRBJ2-5; D uncertain. The J call may be faulty, since TRBJ2-7 better matches the DNA end. The germline gives CDR1 MDHEN, CDR2 SYDVKM. CDR3 length equals 12 residues. The CDR3 spells CASSLLGSEQYF. CDR3 nucleotide sequence: TGTGCCAGCAGTTTATTAGGGTCCGAGCAGTACTTC.

The V gene is TRBV6-5, the J gene TRBJ1-4; 10 bases agree with TRBD1. The J segment lost 8 bases and the V segment lost 2 bases, leaving 5 bases of the junction unmatched. The CDR3 runs 15 residues. The V gene's germline CDR1 is MNHEY and CDR2 SVGAGI. The CDR3 sequence: CASSYGTGAGEKLFF. CDR3 DNA sequence: TGTGCCAGCAGTTACGGGACAGGGGCGGGCGAAAAACTGTTTTTT.

V gene TRBV7-6 combines with J gene TRBJ2-2, with a possible D match to TRBD1 (5 bases). V was shortened by 2 bases and J by 1 base, with 8 bases between the two germline ends. The CDR3 sequence is 15 residues long. Germline V gene lookup returns CDR1 SGHVS and CDR2 FNYEAQ. CDR3 nucleotides: TGTGCCAGCAGCTTACGACAGTTGAACACCGGGGAGCTGTTTTTT. It encodes CASSLRQLNTGELFF. The full variable domain, completed using reference TRBV7-6 and TRBJ2-2, is GAGVSQSPRYKVTKRGQDVALRCDPISGHVSLYWYRQALGQGPEFLTYFNYEAQQDKSGLPNDRFSAERPEGSISTLTIQRTEQRDSAMYRCASSLRQLNTGELFFGEGSRLTVL.

The genes are TRBV19 and TRBJ2-1, with D tentatively TRBD1 (5 bases). The germline V gene has CDR1 LNHDA and CDR2 SQIVND (reference sequence). The CDR3 is 14 amino acids. The V gene lost 3 bases and the J gene lost 6 bases, with 12 bases spanning the gap. The CDR3 loop reads CASSIGHGSNEQFF. In DNA, the CDR3 is TGTGCCAGTAGTATTGGACACGGAAGCAATGAGCAGTTCTTC.

This chain joins TRBV18 and TRBJ1-2; tentative D call: TRBD1 (5 bases). CDR1 KGHSH and CDR2 LQKENI come from the germline V gene. This CDR3 spans 12 amino acids. Trimming left V 2 bases short and J 5 bases short, with 6 bases between. The CDR3 protein is CASSPGTYGYTF. The CDR3 coding sequence is TGTGCCAGCTCACCAGGGACTTATGGCTACACCTTC.

This chain connects TRBV19 to TRBJ2-5; 9 nucleotides match TRBD1. Germline CDR1 and CDR2: LNHDA and SQIVND (reference sequence). This CDR3 is built from 14 residues. The V and J ends lost 5 bases and 5 bases, in that order; junction bases with no gene match: 6. Written as DNA, the CDR3 is TGTGCCAGTAGTCAGGACAGGGGAGGTGAGACCCAGTACTTC. Its protein product is CASSQDRGGETQYF.

This chain joins TRBV27 and TRBJ2-7; 7 bases line up with TRBD2. The V and J ends lost 2 bases and 5 bases, in that order; junction bases with no gene match: 6. The CDR3 runs 14 residues. Germline V gene lookup returns CDR1 MNHEY and CDR2 SMNVEV (reference sequence). The CDR3 spells CASSLGGRAHEQYF. CDR3 in DNA: TGTGCCAGCAGTTTAGGAGGGAGGGCCCACGAGCAGTACTTC.

The CDR3 here is CAWNFRQGPYEQYF. The DNA of the CDR3 is TGTGCCTGGAACTTCCGACAGGGACCCTACGAGCAGTACTTC. This rearrangement joins TRBV30 to TRBJ2-7; 7 bases match TRBD1. Germline CDR1 GTSNPN, CDR2 SVGIG (reference sequence). The CDR3 sequence is 14 residues long. Losses at the gene ends were 4 bases for V and 2 bases for J; bases not matched to a gene: 8.

The chain couples TRBV27 to TRBJ2-3, with TRBD1 as a possible D gene (6 bases). Germline V gives CDR1 MNHEY, CDR2 SMNVEV (reference sequence). Trimming took off 3 bases at V and 9 bases at J, with 16 bases between the two ends. The CDR3 has 14 amino acids. The CDR3 protein is CASSFRTVTETQYF. CDR3 DNA sequence: TGTGCCAGCAGTTTTAGGACAGTCACTGAGACGCAGTATTTT.

Turning to this clone: This specimen includes other DNA sequences encoding the same CDR3. The chain combines TRBV28 with TRBJ1-5; maybe TRBD1 (6 bases). The CDR3 sequence is 15 residues long. Germline lookup yields CDR1 MDHEN and CDR2 SYDVKM. V was pared by 3 bases and J by 6 bases, with 15 bases between. CDR3 loop: CASSLSGGLGQPQHF. As DNA, the CDR3 is TGTGCCAGCAGTTTGTCGGGGGGCTTGGGTCAGCCCCAGCATTTT.

This clone has just one count. This chain uses TRBV28 with TRBJ2-7; 7 bases match TRBD2. V was pared by 6 bases and J by 0 bases, with 2 bases of the junction left unmatched. The length of the CDR3 is 13 residues. From germline, CDR1 is MDHEN and CDR2 SYDVKM. The CDR3 bases are TGTGCCAGCAGCGGCGGGAGCTCCTACGAGCAGTACTTC. Translation: CASSGGSSYEQYF. The variable domain in full, completed from reference TRBV28 and TRBJ2-7, reads DVKVTQSSRYLVKRTGEKVFLECVQDMDHENMFWYRQDPGLGLRLIYFSYDVKMKEKGDIPEGYSVSREKKERFSLILESASTNQTSMYLCASSGGSSYEQYFGPGTRLTVT.

V gene TRBV5-6 combines with J gene TRBJ1-2, with 7 bases identical to TRBD1. With V trimmed by 4 bases and J by 4 bases, 4 bases remained unmatched. Germline CDR1 SGHDT, CDR2 YYEEEE. The CDR3 spans 13 residues. In DNA form, the CDR3 reads TGTGCCAGCAGCCCGGACAGGAGCTATGGCTACACCTTC. This sequence encodes CASSPDRSYGYTF.

The chain carries TRBV28 and TRBJ2-1, with no clear D. Trimming stripped 3 bases from V and 0 bases from J, with 9 bases between. CDR3 size: 15 residues. CDR1 is MDHEN and CDR2 is SYDVKM in the germline V gene. In DNA form, the CDR3 reads TGTGCCAGCAGTTTTGCCCTAGACTCCTACAATGAGCAGTTCTTC. This codes for CASSFALDSYNEQFF. The complete variable domain, with remaining parts taken from reference TRBV28 and TRBJ2-1, reads DVKVTQSSRYLVKRTGEKVFLECVQDMDHENMFWYRQDPGLGLRLIYFSYDVKMKEKGDIPEGYSVSREKKERFSLILESASTNQTSMYLCASSFALDSYNEQFFGPGTRLTVL.

V and J are TRBV6-6 and TRBJ1-5, with D unresolved. CDR3 length: 15 amino acids. V lost 3 bases, J lost 1 base, and 10 bases lay in between. From germline, CDR1 is MNHNY and CDR2 SVGAGI (reference sequence). In DNA, the CDR3 is TGTGCCAGCAGTTATGTTGGCACAAGCAATCAGCCCCAGCATTTT. This sequence encodes CASSYVGTSNQPQHF.

This clone has just a few counts. The rearrangement uses TRBV19 and TRBJ2-1; D call uncertain. This CDR3 is built from 11 residues. Germline V gene lookup returns CDR1 LNHDA and CDR2 SQIVND (reference sequence). The V and J ends lost 5 bases and 4 bases respectively, with 3 bases between them. The CDR3 protein is CASSAYNEQFF. CDR3 DNA: TGTGCCAGTAGTGCATACAATGAGCAGTTCTTC.

The J gene is TRBJ2-7, the V gene TRBV27; maybe TRBD2 (5 bases). With 6 bases removed from V and 2 bases from J, the gap between germline ends came to 14 bases. Germline lookup yields CDR1 MNHEY and CDR2 SMNVEV (reference sequence). CDR3 length equals 14 residues. Here the CDR3 reads CASSRTRGPYEQYF. DNA of the CDR3: TGTGCCAGCAGCCGGACTCGTGGGCCCTACGAGCAGTACTTC.

The gene calls are TRBV28 and TRBJ2-1, with TRBD1 matching 9 bases. Germline CDR1 is MDHEN and CDR2 is SYDVKM. The CDR3 is 13 amino acids. The V gene end was trimmed by 7 bases and the J gene end by 10 bases; junction bases not matched to a gene: 8. The CDR3 DNA is TGTGCCAGCACGGACAGGGGAGGGAAAGAGCAGTTCTTC. Protein product: CASTDRGGKEQFF.

The chain joins TRBV28 to TRBJ2-2; D unclear. Trimming cost V 3 bases and J 2 bases, with 13 bases left between them. The CDR3 length is 16 residues. CDR1 is MDHEN, CDR2 SYDVKM, per germline. The CDR3 here is CASSLSGQQNTGELFF. The DNA for the CDR3 is TGTGCCAGCAGTTTGAGTGGGCAGCAAAACACCGGGGAGCTGTTTTTT.

V and J are TRBV19 and TRBJ1-4, with TRBD1 identical over 7 bases. The CDR3 consists of 14 residues. Trimming removed 7 bases from V and 5 bases from J; junction bases left unmatched: 7. The V gene's germline CDR1 is LNHDA and CDR2 SQIVND (reference sequence). The CDR3 here is CASTSGTVNEKLFF. DNA for the CDR3: TGTGCCAGTACCTCCGGGACAGTAAATGAAAAACTGTTTTTT.

The rearrangement joins TRBV7-2 to TRBJ1-6; D possibly corresponds to TRBD1 (6 bases). The CDR3 runs 16 residues. Germline assignment: CDR1 SGHTA and CDR2 FQGNSA. V was pared by 5 bases and J by 6 bases, with 17 bases between. DNA of the CDR3: TGTGCCAGCAGCCTAGGGTCAGGGGCTGGTAATTCACCCCTCCACTTT. This sequence encodes CASSLGSGAGNSPLHF.

The J gene is TRBJ2-2, the V gene TRBV7-3; 7 nucleotides match TRBD2. This CDR3 spans 16 amino acids. V was clipped by 2 bases and J by 1 base; unmatched bases: 4. Germline CDR1 reads SGHTA; CDR2 reads FQGTGA. CDR3: CASSLYPSGNTGELFF. The CDR3 DNA reads TGTGCCAGCAGCTTATATCCTAGCGGGAACACCGGGGAGCTGTTTTTT.

The V call is TRBV5-1, the J call TRBJ2-3; 9 bases match TRBD1. J was trimmed by 2 bases and V by 0 bases; bases with no gene match: 4. The germline gives CDR1 SGHRS, CDR2 YFSETQ. This CDR3 has 16 amino acids. CDR3: CASSLEDRGDTDTQYF. In DNA form, the CDR3 reads TGCGCCAGCAGCTTGGAGGACAGGGGCGACACAGATACGCAGTATTTT. The variable domain in full, with the rest retrieved from reference TRBV5-1 and TRBJ2-3, is KAGVTQTPRYLIKTRGQQVTLSCSPISGHRSVSWYQQTPGQGLQFLFEYFSETQRNKGNFPGRFSGRQFSNSRSEMNVSTLELGDSALYLCASSLEDRGDTDTQYFGPGTRLTVL.

J is TRBJ1-5 and V is TRBV28, with TRBD1 matching 9 bases. Germline CDR1 reads MDHEN; CDR2 reads SYDVKM. The CDR3 extends over 18 amino acids. With 8 bases clipped from V and 4 bases from J, the junction kept 18 bases outside the gene matches. CDR3 protein: CASFQHSGTGGLNQPQHF. The DNA of the CDR3 is TGTGCCAGCTTCCAGCACAGCGGCACAGGGGGCTTGAATCAGCCCCAGCATTTT.